This T cell receptor (beta chain) was sequenced for a study of T cell changes during pregnancy in multiple sclerosis. TCRdb's table, derived via immunoSEQ multiplex PCR, lists solely in-frame clones and lacks some. This sample has over 30,000 clones, with 89% found just once. The germline V gene has CDR1 SGHDT and CDR2 YYEEEE. Trimming pared 0 bases from V and 2 bases from J, leaving 11 bases between. This CDR3 has 15 residues. The TCR was taken from a female donor with multiple sclerosis, enrolled in a pregnancy study. This specimen was CD8+ T cells from peripheral blood mononuclear cells, taken in the third trimester of pregnancy. The chain couples TRBV5-6 to TRBJ1-2; D gene unclear. The CDR3 is CASSLARGLNYGYTF. The CDR3, as DNA: TGTGCCAGCAGCTTGGCCAGAGGACTCAACTATGGCTACACCTTC.